This TCR beta chain was sequenced during a study of blood T cell repertoires in COVID-19 (dated by TCRdb to about 2020). In the study overall: Samples from collaborators originated in the United States, Italy and Spain and spanned both the acute and convalescent phases of COVID-19. The prospective study material was composed of cDNA or gDNA derived from T cells, B-cell-depleted T cells, or PBMCs. Subjects who had been exposed to COVID-19, were actively infected with it, or had recovered from it provided the deeply sampled blood TCRbeta repertoires that made up the dataset. The sample metadata nearly always contained a de-identified subject ID, COVID-19 status, age in years and sex. The samples were drawn from two sources: the first 160 participants of the ongoing ImmuneRACE study, and 1,000 to 1,500 subjects contributed by 6 global collaborators. Where available, HLA class I and class II types were taken from metadata supplied by the sample provider and were not determined by assay-based typing. The repertoires were made available in a free public database intended to serve as a resource for research on the immune response to SARS-CoV-2.

Findings and caveats that apply to the study as a whole: The quantity of clinical and demographic metadata differed by source and by participant and was supplied without curation.

On this clone: Its recognized antigen is unknown. No per-base quality is available; no much larger clone lies one base away.

The immunoSEQ Assay, a bias-controlled multiplex PCR, was used to amplify TCRbeta CDR3 regions from genomic DNA. In the original analysis: The number of nucleated cells in each sample was estimated from the amplification of reference gene primers within the assay. To quantify the absolute abundance of each unique TCRbeta CDR3 rearrangement, sequence reads were collapsed and filtered. For each sample, productive Simpson clonality was calculated by taking the square root of Simpson's diversity index across productive rearrangements. The clones in this table, taken by TCRdb from immuneACCESS, are in-frame only. Not every clone is retained; where verified, under half of the shortfall comes from an unresolved V gene, and the cause of the rest is unknown. The V and J calls and clone size were taken over from that table, and D and trimming were inferred from the DNA. The sample table shows 150,000 to 200,000 clones, and roughly 80% are seen once. Clones ranked in the top ten supply roughly 5.1% of the sample.

Whole blood was collected in K2EDTA tubes by collaborating institutions according to the institutions' own protocols. For TCRbeta analysis, collaborators shipped samples in one of three forms: frozen whole blood, isolated PBMCs, or DNA extracted from either of those sample types. This receptor was identified in a woman aged 25 to 45 with acute or convalescent COVID-19. Sequencing used peripheral blood.

CDR3 reads: CASSVPTGARGRANVLTF. The nucleotide sequence is TGTGCCAGCAGCGTCCCGACTGGGGCTAGGGGTAGGGCCAACGTCCTGACTTTC. The rearrangement combines TRBV9 with TRBJ2-6; a tentative D call is TRBD1 (5 bases match). V is pared back by 2 bases and J by 5 bases, with 20 bases lying between the germline termini. CDR1 and CDR2, looked up from the germline V gene, are SGDLS and YYNGEE. Taken from cysteine to phenylalanine, the CDR3 has 18 residues. The entry retains the CDR3 DNA only, 54 bases that are in frame from base 1.